This entry features one TCR beta chain sequence. A single record per CDR3 protein comes from TCRdb applying MiXCR to the RT-PCR reads. This sample has 1,500 to 2,000 distinct CDR3 sequences; approximately 14% occur once, and the top ten carry about 24%. Per the germline V gene, CDR1 is ENHRY and CDR2 is SYGVKD. The CDR3 extends over 15 amino acids. Trimming removed 2 bases at V and 3 bases at J, with 10 bases between. The data derive from a study of immune reconstitution after stem cell transplant in scleroderma. The rearrangement links TRBV10-3 to TRBJ2-2; perhaps TRBD1 as D (6 bases). Sample collection was performed before or after autologous hematopoietic stem cell transplantation (not recorded which). The TCR was taken from a female donor with systemic sclerosis. The CDR3 DNA sequence: TGTGCCATCAGTGAGGACAGGCCAGACACCGGGGAGCTGTTTTTT. Translated: CAISEDRPDTGELFF.